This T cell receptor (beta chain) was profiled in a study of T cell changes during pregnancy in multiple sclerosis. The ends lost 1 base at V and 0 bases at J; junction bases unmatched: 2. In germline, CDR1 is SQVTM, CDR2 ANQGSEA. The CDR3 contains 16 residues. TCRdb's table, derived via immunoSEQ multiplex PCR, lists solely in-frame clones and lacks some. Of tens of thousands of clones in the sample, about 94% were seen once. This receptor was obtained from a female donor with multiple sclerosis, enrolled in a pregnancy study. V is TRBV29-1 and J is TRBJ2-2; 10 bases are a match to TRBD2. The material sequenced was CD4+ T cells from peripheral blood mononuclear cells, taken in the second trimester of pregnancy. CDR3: CSVEGLAGTNTGELFF. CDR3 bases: TGCAGCGTTGAAGGACTAGCGGGTACGAACACCGGGGAGCTGTTTTTT.